The present T cell receptor beta chain was sequenced within a study of regulatory and conventional T cells in RAG deficiency. Overall study results and limits: These Omenn syndrome Treg sorts may hold peripherally activated cells instead. Patient subsets had shorter CDR3s; Omenn Treg-Tconv overlap exceeded 80%. Other subsets showed roughly 9.9-fold reductions, but Treg unique TCR beta sequences fell roughly 110-fold in these patients.

V dropped 0 bases and J dropped 8; count of bases not matched to a gene: 2. CDR1 and CDR2 from the germline V gene are MNHEY and SVGAGI. The CDR3 has 14 amino acids. Some clones are missing from TCRdb's copy, which holds only in-frame ones; the method was immunoSEQ multiplex PCR. Of about 30,000 clones listed, over 80% are singletons. Regarding this clone: What it recognizes is unknown.

Regulatory T cells were sorted from blood as CD4+ CD25-high CD127-low cells. These data were likewise used in another study, on regulatory T cells. That publication notes: The PCR used 52 TRBV and 13 TRBJ primers.

This receptor was obtained from a human donor in good health. The chain uses TRBV6-5 and TRBJ1-4, with 8 bases that match TRBD1. The specimen sequenced was Tregs sorted from blood. CDR3 coding DNA: TGTGCCAGCAGTTACTCGACAGGGGTCGAAAAACTGTTTTTT. Translation gives CASSYSTGVEKLFF.